The 24 T cell receptor beta chains below all came from one sample that was sequenced in a study of beta chain features in type 1 diabetes. Study-wide points: TCRB CDR3s from Type 1 diabetes patients were moderately but significantly shorter in all four CD4+ subsets.

Reverse transcribing all isolated RNA meant expressed TCRB transcripts were sequenced. Sequencing used immunoSEQ multiplex PCR; TCRdb keeps in-frame clones, though not all of them. The data show nearly 700,000 clones, with roughly an eighth seen just once and less than 0.025% held by the top ten. Antigen specificity for these receptors is unknown. Sequencing was performed on naive CD4+ T cells from blood. These receptors originate from a man aged 18 to 29 with type 1 diabetes.

About this clone: Within the sample, other DNA sequences also encode this same CDR3. The CDR3 spells CASSITDTQYF. Here the CDR3 DNA reads TGTGCCAGCAGTATCACAGATACGCAGTATTTT. The gene calls are TRBV6-1 and TRBJ2-3, with D unclear. Trimming shortened V by 5 bases and J by 2 bases, and 2 bases separated the two germline ends. Germline CDR1 MNHNS, CDR2 SASEGT. The length of the CDR3 is 11 residues.

V and J are TRBV9 and TRBJ1-1; D not resolved. The CDR3 totals 13 residues. Trimming cost V 4 bases and J 3 bases, with 10 bases left between them. From germline, CDR1 is SGDLS and CDR2 YYNGEE. For the CDR3, the DNA is TGTGCCAGCAGCCCCAATCAAGACACTGAAGCTTTCTTT. Protein product: CASSPNQDTEAFF. The complete variable domain, with remaining parts taken from reference TRBV9 and TRBJ1-1, reads DSGVTQTPKHLITATGQRVTLRCSPRSGDLSVYWYQQSLDQGLQFLIQYYNGEERAKGNILERFSAQQFPDLHSELNLSSLELGDSALYFCASSPNQDTEAFFGQGTRLTVV.

Only a few counts were recorded for this clone. The gene calls are TRBV30 and TRBJ2-1; no clear D. Germline CDR1 and CDR2: GTSNPN and SVGIG (reference sequence). The CDR3 totals 11 residues. V was trimmed by 2 bases and J by 8 bases, leaving 7 bases between them. The CDR3 is CAWSPGYEQFF. The CDR3 nucleotides are TGTGCCTGGAGTCCCGGCTATGAGCAGTTCTTC.

The V and J genes are TRBV9 and TRBJ2-2, with 8 bases identical to TRBD1. Germline V CDR1 and CDR2: SGDLS, YYNGEE. V was clipped by 3 bases and J by 4 bases; unmatched bases: 2. The CDR3 totals 14 residues. The CDR3 loop reads CASSGTGITGELFF. As DNA, the CDR3 is TGTGCCAGCAGCGGGACAGGGATCACCGGGGAGCTGTTTTTT.

The sample holds a few counts of this clone. The gene calls are TRBV7-8 and TRBJ1-2; D uncertain. The CDR3 spans 11 residues. Germline lookup yields CDR1 SGHVS and CDR2 FQNEAQ. Trimming took off 5 bases at V and 8 bases at J, with 9 bases between the two ends. The CDR3: CASSPDLGYTF. The DNA for the CDR3 is TGTGCCAGCAGCCCAGACCTGGGCTACACCTTC. The variable domain in full, with the rest retrieved from reference TRBV7-8 and TRBJ1-2, is GAGVSQSPRYKVAKRGQDVALRCDPISGHVSLFWYQQALGQGPEFLTYFQNEAQLDKSGLPSDRFFAERPEGSVSTLKIQRTQQEDSAVYLCASSPDLGYTFGSGTRLTVV.

This clone occurred a few times. This chain joins TRBV19 and TRBJ2-7, with 8 bases aligning to TRBD2. V trimming: 5 bases; J trimming: 1 base; junction bases outside the gene matches: 7. The CDR3 runs to 15 residues. From germline, CDR1 is LNHDA and CDR2 SQIVND (reference sequence). The CDR3 DNA follows: TGTGCCAGTAGTGCTAGCGGGTACCTGTCCTACGAGCAGTACTTC. Translated: CASSASGYLSYEQYF.

This clone has only a few counts. This chain joins TRBV28 and TRBJ2-7, with 7 bases matching TRBD2. The germline gives CDR1 MDHEN, CDR2 SYDVKM. The CDR3 sequence is 14 residues long. Unmatched junction bases numbered 13, after V lost 8 bases and J lost 6 bases. The CDR3: CASSLAGVLAEQYF. As DNA, the CDR3 is TGTGCCAGCTCACTGGCGGGGGTTTTGGCCGAGCAGTACTTC.

The chain couples TRBV7-2 to TRBJ2-3, with a tentative D call TRBD2 (6 bases). The CDR3 is 16 amino acids. Germline V CDR1 and CDR2: SGHTA, FQGNSA. Trimming stripped 2 bases from V and 2 bases from J, with 14 bases between. The CDR3 here is CASSLFSRGNTDTQYF. CDR3 nucleotides: TGTGCCAGCAGCTTATTTTCGCGGGGAAACACAGATACGCAGTATTTT.

In this sample, this clone turned up a few times. This chain uses TRBV7-8 with TRBJ1-6; the D is unclear. The CDR3 spans 14 residues. Germline V gives CDR1 SGHVS, CDR2 FQNEAQ. V lost 4 bases and J 7 bases, leaving 11 bases between the germline ends. CDR3 coding DNA: TGTGCCAGCAGCTACGGGTCTCGGAATTCACCCCTCCACTTT. It codes for CASSYGSRNSPLHF.

This clone showed up just a few times. This rearrangement joins TRBV10-3 to TRBJ1-1, with 7 bases aligning to TRBD1. The CDR3 has 15 amino acids. V dropped 3 bases and J dropped 1; count of bases not matched to a gene: 5. The germline V gene has CDR1 ENHRY and CDR2 SYGVKD. The CDR3 is CAISETGVGNTEAFF. CDR3 DNA: TGTGCCATCAGTGAAACAGGGGTGGGGAACACTGAAGCTTTCTTT.

CDR3 sequence: CASSLGLTTSYEQYF. The CDR3 DNA follows: TGTGCCAGCAGCTTGGGTCTTACAACCTCATACGAGCAGTACTTC. V is TRBV5-6 and J is TRBJ2-7; unclear D gene. Germline lookup yields CDR1 SGHDT and CDR2 YYEEEE. The CDR3 is made up of 15 amino acids. Trimming took 0 bases from V and 4 from J, leaving 14 bases between them.

This chain joins TRBV5-1 and TRBJ2-7; 9 bases line up with TRBD1. The V segment lost 4 bases and the J segment 0 bases; nucleotides outside the gene matches: 5. This CDR3 has 15 residues. CDR1 SGHRS and CDR2 YFSETQ come from the germline V gene. The CDR3 DNA sequence: TGCGCCAGCAGCCCCTGGACAGGGGCCTCCTACGAGCAGTACTTC. Its translation is CASSPWTGASYEQYF.

The chain is built from TRBV29-1 and TRBJ1-4, with D possibly TRBD1 on 6 matching bases. Between the trimmed V and J ends, which lost 4 bases and 7 bases, there was a span of 13 bases. This CDR3 comprises 13 residues. The germline V gene encodes CDR1 SQVTM and CDR2 ANQGSEA. CDR3 residues: CSVVYREGEKLFF. The CDR3 coding sequence is TGCAGCGTTGTTTACAGGGAGGGTGAAAAACTGTTTTTT.

This chain links TRBV2 with TRBJ2-5, with TRBD1 as a possible D gene (6 bases). Trimming took off 6 bases at V and 1 base at J, with 9 bases between the two ends. This CDR3 has 13 residues. Germline-derived CDR1 and CDR2 are SNHLY and FYNNEI. CDR3 sequence: CASRQDSQETQYF. As DNA, the CDR3 is TGTGCCAGCAGGCAGGACAGCCAAGAGACCCAGTACTTC. Using reference TRBV2 and TRBJ2-5 for the parts outside the CDR3, the full variable domain is EPEVTQTPSHQVTQMGQEVILRCVPISNHLYFYWYRQILGQKVEFLVSFYNNEISEKSEIFDDQFSVERPDGSNFTLKIRSTKLEDSAMYFCASRQDSQETQYFGPGTRLLVL.

This clone was seen only a few times. This sequence joins TRBV18 and TRBJ2-7; D is possibly TRBD1 (6 bases). In germline, CDR1 is KGHSH, CDR2 LQKENI. This CDR3 contains 14 residues. V shed 6 bases and J shed 1 base, with 13 bases lying between them. The DNA of the CDR3 is TGTGCCAGCTCCTCAGGGGAATCATCCTACGAGCAGTACTTC. Translation gives CASSSGESSYEQYF.

The chain couples TRBV4-2 to TRBJ1-6; no clear D. The V end was cut by 0 bases, the J end by 0 bases, with 9 bases between. Germline values: CDR1 LGHNA, CDR2 YNFKEQ. The CDR3 has 17 residues. The CDR3, as DNA: TGTGCCAGCAGCCAAGATGAGTTTAACTCCTATAATTCACCCCTCCACTTT. It yields the protein CASSQDEFNSYNSPLHF.

This clone has a handful of counts. This chain joins TRBV25-1 and TRBJ1-2; 9 bases map to TRBD1. J lost 3 bases, V lost 2 bases, and 4 bases had no gene match. This CDR3 contains 15 residues. Germline-derived CDR1 and CDR2 are MGHDK and SYGVNS. In nucleotides, the CDR3 is TGTGCCAGCAGTGAACGGGGGACAGGGCACTATGGCTACACCTTC. This sequence encodes CASSERGTGHYGYTF.

The table lists this clone with a few counts. The J gene is TRBJ2-7, the V gene TRBV30, with 8 bases identical to TRBD1. The CDR3 runs to 13 residues. Germline values: CDR1 GTSNPN, CDR2 SVGIG (reference sequence). Trimming cost V 3 bases and J 7 bases; bases outside gene matches: 8. This CDR3 is CAWSQTGVWEQYF. The DNA of the CDR3 is TGTGCCTGGAGCCAGACAGGGGTCTGGGAGCAGTACTTC.

J is TRBJ1-6 and V is TRBV5-4, with 7 bases aligning to TRBD1. Germline assignment: CDR1 SGHNT and CDR2 YYREEE (reference sequence). There are 14 residues in the CDR3. V dropped 4 bases and J dropped 8; count of bases not matched to a gene: 6. CDR3: CASSASGQHSPLHF. The CDR3 DNA is TGTGCCAGCAGCGCCTCGGGACAGCATTCACCCCTCCACTTT.

V and J are TRBV7-6 and TRBJ1-4; TRBD1 is a possible D gene (6 bases). CDR1 and CDR2 from the germline V gene are SGHVS and FNYEAQ. This CDR3 has 15 amino acids. Trimming left V 5 bases short and J 4 bases short, with 14 bases between. The CDR3 nucleotides are TGTGCCAGCAGCCCGACGGGGGCGATTAATGAAAAACTGTTTTTT. Encoded protein: CASSPTGAINEKLFF.

About this clone itself: This CDR3 is also generated by other DNA sequences in the sample. The chain recombines TRBV7-9 with TRBJ1-5; TRBD1 matches 8 bases. The CDR3 length is 15 residues. Germline V gene lookup returns CDR1 SEHNR and CDR2 FQNEAQ (reference sequence). V shed 1 base and J 4 bases; nucleotides not matched to a gene: 3. The CDR3 spells CASSLGTGSNQPQHF. The CDR3 coding sequence is TGTGCCAGCAGCTTAGGGACAGGGTCTAATCAGCCCCAGCATTTT.

The chain uses TRBV29-1 and TRBJ1-3; D is uncertain. V was trimmed by 0 bases and J by 1 base, leaving 7 bases between them. The CDR3 is made up of 14 amino acids. Germline V gives CDR1 SQVTM, CDR2 ANQGSEA. As DNA, the CDR3 is TGCAGCGTTGAAGAACCGCCTTCTGGAAACACCATATATTTT. Protein sequence: CSVEEPPSGNTIYF.

V is TRBV28 and J is TRBJ1-1; no reliable D call. CDR3 length: 13 residues. Per the germline V gene, CDR1 is MDHEN and CDR2 is SYDVKM. V was cut by 6 bases and J by 4 bases, with 12 bases left in between. The CDR3, as DNA: TGTGCCAGCAGCTCTGACTGGGGCACTGAAGCTTTCTTT. It codes for CASSSDWGTEAFF.

A few counts support this clone. J is TRBJ1-1 and V is TRBV2; TRBD1 aligns across 8 bases. CDR1 is SNHLY and CDR2 is FYNNEI in the germline V gene. J gave up 4 bases and V 4 bases, and 5 bases lay outside the gene matches. The CDR3 runs 14 residues. CDR3 loop: CASSGQGATTEAFF. In nucleotides, the CDR3 is TGTGCCAGCAGTGGGCAGGGGGCAACCACTGAAGCTTTCTTT.